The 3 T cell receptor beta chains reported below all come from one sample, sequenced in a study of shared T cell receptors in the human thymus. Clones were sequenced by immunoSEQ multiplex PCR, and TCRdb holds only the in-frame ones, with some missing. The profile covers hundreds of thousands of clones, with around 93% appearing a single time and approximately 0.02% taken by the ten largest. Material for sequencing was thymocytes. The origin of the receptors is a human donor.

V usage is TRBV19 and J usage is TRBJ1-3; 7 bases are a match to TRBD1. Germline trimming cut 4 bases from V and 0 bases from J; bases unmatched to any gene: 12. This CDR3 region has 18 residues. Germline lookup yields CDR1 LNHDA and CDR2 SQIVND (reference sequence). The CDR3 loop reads CASSRNRDSDVSGNTIYF. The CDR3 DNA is TGTGCCAGTAGTAGGAACCGGGACAGTGACGTCTCTGGAAACACCATATATTTT.

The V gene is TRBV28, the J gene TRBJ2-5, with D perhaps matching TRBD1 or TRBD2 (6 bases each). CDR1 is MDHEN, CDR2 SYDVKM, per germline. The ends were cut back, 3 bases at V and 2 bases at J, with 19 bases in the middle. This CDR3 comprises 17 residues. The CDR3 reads CASSLAMKGGMQETQYF. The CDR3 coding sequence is TGTGCCAGCAGTTTGGCCATGAAGGGGGGCATGCAAGAGACCCAGTACTTC.

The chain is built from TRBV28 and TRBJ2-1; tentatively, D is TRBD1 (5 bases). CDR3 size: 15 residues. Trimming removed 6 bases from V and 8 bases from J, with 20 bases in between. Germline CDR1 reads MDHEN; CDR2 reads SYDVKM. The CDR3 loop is CASRPQGNKADEQFF. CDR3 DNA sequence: TGTGCCAGCAGGCCTCAGGGAAATAAAGCCGATGAGCAGTTCTTC.